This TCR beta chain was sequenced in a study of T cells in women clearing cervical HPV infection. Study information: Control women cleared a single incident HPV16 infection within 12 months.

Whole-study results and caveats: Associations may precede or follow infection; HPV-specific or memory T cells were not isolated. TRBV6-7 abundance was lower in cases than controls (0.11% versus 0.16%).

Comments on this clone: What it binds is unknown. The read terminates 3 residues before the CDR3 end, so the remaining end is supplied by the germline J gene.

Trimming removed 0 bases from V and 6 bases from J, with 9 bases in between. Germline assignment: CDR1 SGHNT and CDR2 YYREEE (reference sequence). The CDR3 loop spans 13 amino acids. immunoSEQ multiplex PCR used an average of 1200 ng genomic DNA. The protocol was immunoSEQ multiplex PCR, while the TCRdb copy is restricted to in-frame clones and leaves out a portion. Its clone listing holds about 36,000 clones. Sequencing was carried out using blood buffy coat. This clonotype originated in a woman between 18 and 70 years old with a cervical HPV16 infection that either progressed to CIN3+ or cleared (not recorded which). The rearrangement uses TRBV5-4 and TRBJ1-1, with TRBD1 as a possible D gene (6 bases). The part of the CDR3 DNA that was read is TGTGCCAGCAGCTTGGAGGGGGGGGCTGAA. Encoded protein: CASSLEGGAE. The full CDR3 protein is CASSLEGGAEAFF.